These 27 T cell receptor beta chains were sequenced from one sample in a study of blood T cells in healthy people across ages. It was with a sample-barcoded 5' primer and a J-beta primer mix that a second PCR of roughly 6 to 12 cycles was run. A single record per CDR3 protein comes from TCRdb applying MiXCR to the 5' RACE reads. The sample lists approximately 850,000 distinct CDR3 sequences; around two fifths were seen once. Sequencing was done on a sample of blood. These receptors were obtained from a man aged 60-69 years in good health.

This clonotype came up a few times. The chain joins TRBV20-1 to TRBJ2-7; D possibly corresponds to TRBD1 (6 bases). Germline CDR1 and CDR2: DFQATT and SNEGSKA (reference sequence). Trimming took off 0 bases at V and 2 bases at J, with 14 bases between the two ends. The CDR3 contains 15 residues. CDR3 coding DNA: TGCAGTGCTAGAGATCATGGAGGACAGCCCTACGAGCAGTACTTC. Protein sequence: CSARDHGGQPYEQYF.

The CDR3 region has the DNA TGCGCCAGCAGCCAAGATCGGGGTACTCCGCAGTATTTT. It codes for CASSQDRGTPQYF. V is TRBV4-3 and J is TRBJ2-3; D is perhaps TRBD2 (5 bases). Trimming removed 0 bases at V and 10 bases at J, with 11 bases between. The germline CDR1 and CDR2 sequences are LGHNA and YSLEER. The CDR3 has 13 residues.

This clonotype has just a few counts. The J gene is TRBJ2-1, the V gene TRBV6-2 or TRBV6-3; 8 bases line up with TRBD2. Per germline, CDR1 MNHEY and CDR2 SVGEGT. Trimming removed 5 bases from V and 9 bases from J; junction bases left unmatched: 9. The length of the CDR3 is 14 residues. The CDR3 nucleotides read TGTGCCAGCAGTACCGGGACTAGAATCATTGAGCAGTTCTTC. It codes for CASSTGTRIIEQFF.

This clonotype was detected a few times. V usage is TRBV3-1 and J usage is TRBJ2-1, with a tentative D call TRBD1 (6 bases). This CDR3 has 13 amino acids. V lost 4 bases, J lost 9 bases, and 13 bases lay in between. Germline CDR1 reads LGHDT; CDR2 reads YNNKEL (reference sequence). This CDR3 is CASSPSTGGEQFF. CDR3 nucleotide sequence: TGTGCCAGCAGCCCCTCGACAGGAGGTGAGCAGTTCTTC.

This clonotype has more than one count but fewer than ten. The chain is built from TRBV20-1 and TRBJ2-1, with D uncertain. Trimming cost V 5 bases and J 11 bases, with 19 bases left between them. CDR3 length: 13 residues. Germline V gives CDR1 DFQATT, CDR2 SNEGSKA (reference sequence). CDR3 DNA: TGCAGTGCTCGACCACATTTGGCTATAAAGCAGTTCTTC. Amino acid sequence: CSARPHLAIKQFF.

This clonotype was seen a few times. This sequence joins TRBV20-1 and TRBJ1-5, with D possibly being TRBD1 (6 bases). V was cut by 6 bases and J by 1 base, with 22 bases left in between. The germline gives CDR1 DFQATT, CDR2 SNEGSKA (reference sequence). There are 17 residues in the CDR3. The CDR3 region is CSAPRGGGLGSNQPQHF. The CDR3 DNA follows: TGCAGTGCCCCTCGCGGGGGGGGGCTGGGAAGCAATCAGCCCCAGCATTTT.

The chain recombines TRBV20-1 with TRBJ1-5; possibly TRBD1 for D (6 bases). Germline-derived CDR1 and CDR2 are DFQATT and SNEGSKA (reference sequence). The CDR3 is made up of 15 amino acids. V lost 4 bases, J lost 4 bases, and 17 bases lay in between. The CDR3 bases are TGCAGTGCTAAAGTGTTGGGGGCTTCAAATCAGCCCCAGCATTTT. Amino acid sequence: CSAKVLGASNQPQHF.

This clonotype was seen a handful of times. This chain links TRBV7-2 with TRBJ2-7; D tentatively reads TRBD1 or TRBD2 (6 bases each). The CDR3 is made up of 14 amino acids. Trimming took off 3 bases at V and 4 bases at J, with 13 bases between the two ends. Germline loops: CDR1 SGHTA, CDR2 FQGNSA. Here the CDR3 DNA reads TGTGCCAGCAGCTTTGGGGGGCGGCTTTACGAGCAGTACTTC. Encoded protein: CASSFGGRLYEQYF.

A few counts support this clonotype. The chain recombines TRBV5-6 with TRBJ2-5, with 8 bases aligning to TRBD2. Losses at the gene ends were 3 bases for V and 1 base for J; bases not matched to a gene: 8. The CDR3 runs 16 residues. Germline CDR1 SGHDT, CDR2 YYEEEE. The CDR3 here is CASSSPLAGRQETQYF. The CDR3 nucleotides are TGTGCCAGCAGCTCACCATTAGCGGGGCGCCAAGAGACCCAGTACTTC.

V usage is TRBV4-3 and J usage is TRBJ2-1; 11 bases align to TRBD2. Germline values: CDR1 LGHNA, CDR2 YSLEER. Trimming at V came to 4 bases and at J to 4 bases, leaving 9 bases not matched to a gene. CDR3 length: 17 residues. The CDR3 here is CASSPSTSSGGYNEQFF. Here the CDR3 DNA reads TGCGCCAGCAGCCCCTCTACTTCTAGCGGGGGGTACAATGAGCAGTTCTTC.

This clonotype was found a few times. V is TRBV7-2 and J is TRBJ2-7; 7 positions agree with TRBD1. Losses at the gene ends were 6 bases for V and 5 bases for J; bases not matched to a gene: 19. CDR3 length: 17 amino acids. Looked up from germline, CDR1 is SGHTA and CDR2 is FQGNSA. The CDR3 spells CASRGQRSGRGWDEQYF. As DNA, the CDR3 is TGTGCCAGCAGAGGACAACGATCGGGCAGGGGGTGGGACGAGCAGTACTTC. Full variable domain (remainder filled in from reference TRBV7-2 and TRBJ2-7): GAGVSQSPSNKVTEKGKDVELRCDPISGHTALYWYRQSLGQGLEFLIYFQGNSAPDKSGLPSDRFSAERTGGSVSTLTIQRTQQEDSAVYLCASRGQRSGRGWDEQYFGPGTRLTVT.

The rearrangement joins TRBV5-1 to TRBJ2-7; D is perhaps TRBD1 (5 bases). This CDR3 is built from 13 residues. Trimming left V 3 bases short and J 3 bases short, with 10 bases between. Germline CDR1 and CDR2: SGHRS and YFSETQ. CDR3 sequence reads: CASSYDSHYEQYF. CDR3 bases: TGCGCCAGCAGCTACGACAGTCACTACGAGCAGTACTTC.

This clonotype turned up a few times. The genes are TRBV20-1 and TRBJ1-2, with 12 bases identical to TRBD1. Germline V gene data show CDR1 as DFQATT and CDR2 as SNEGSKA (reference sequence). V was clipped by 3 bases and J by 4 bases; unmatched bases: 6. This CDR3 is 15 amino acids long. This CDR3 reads CSASLSGQGAYGYTF. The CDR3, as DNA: TGCAGTGCTAGCCTATCGGGACAGGGGGCCTATGGCTACACCTTC.

The CDR3 region is CASSVVEGGPYEQYF. CDR3 bases: TGTGCCAGCAGCGTCGTCGAGGGGGGTCCCTACGAGCAGTACTTC. V is TRBV7-8 and J is TRBJ2-7, with D tentatively TRBD1 or TRBD2 (6 bases each). This CDR3 has 15 amino acids. Germline values: CDR1 SGHVS, CDR2 FQNEAQ. V was shortened by 5 bases and J by 2 bases, with 16 bases between the two germline ends.

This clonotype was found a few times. The CDR3 bases are TGTGCCAGCTCACCACCGTGGACGGAATCCAATGAGCAGTTCTTC. Protein product: CASSPPWTESNEQFF. The chain recombines TRBV18 with TRBJ2-1; D unclear. Germline V lookup: CDR1 KGHSH, CDR2 LQKENI. The length of the CDR3 is 15 residues. Trimming removed 0 bases from V and 6 bases from J, with 12 bases in between.

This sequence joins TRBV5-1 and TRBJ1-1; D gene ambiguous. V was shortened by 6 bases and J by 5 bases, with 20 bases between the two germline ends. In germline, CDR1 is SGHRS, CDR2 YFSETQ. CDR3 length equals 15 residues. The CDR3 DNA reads TGCGCCAGCAAAACTACCTTGGGAACGGGGACTGAAGCTTTCTTT. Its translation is CASKTTLGTGTEAFF.

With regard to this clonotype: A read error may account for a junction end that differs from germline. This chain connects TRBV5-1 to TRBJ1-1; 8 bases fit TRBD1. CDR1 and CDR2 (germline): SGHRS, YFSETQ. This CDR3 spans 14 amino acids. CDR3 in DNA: TGCGCCAGCAGCGCGACAGGGGTAGGCACTGAAGTTTTCTTT. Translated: CASSATGVGTEVFF. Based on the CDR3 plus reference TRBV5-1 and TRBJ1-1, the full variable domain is KAGVTQTPRYLIKTRGQQVTLSCSPISGHRSVSWYQQTPGQGLQFLFEYFSETQRNKGNFPGRFSGRQFSNSRSEMNVSTLELGDSALYLCASSATGVGTEVFFGQGTRLTVV.

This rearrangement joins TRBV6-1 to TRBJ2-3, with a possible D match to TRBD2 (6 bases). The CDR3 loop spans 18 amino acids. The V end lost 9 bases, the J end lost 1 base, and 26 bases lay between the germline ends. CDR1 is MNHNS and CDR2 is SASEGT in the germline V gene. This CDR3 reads CASSTAGGPLGGTDTQYF. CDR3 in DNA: TGTGCCAGTAGTACCGCCGGGGGTCCCTTGGGGGGCACAGATACGCAGTATTTT.

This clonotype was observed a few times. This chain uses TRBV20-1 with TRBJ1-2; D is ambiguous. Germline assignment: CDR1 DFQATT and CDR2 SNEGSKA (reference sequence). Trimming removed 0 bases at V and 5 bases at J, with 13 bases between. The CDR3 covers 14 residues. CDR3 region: CSARDNWIGYGYTF. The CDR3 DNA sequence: TGCAGTGCTAGAGATAATTGGATCGGTTATGGCTACACCTTC.

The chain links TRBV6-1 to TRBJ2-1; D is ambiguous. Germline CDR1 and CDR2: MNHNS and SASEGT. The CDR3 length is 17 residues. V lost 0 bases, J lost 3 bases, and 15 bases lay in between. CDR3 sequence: CASSEAELRTDYNEQFF. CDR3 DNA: TGTGCCAGCAGTGAAGCCGAGTTGAGAACCGACTACAATGAGCAGTTCTTC.

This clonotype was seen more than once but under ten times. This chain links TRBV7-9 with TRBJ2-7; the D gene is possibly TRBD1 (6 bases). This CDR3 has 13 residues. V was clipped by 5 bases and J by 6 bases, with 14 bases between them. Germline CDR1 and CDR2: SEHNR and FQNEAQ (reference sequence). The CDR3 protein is CASSPPTGPEQYF. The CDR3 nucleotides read TGTGCCAGCAGCCCGCCTACAGGGCCCGAGCAGTACTTC.

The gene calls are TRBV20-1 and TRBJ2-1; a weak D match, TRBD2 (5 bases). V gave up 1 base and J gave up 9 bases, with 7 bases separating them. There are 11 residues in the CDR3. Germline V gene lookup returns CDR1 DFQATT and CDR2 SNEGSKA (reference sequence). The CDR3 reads CSARASGEQFF. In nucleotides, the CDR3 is TGCAGTGCTAGAGCGAGCGGTGAGCAGTTCTTC.

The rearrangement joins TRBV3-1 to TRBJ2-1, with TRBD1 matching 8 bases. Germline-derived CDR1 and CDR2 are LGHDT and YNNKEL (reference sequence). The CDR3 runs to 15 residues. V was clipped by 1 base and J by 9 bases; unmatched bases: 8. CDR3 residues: CASSQGGQDWSEQFF. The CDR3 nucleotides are TGTGCCAGCAGCCAAGGGGGACAGGATTGGAGTGAGCAGTTCTTC.

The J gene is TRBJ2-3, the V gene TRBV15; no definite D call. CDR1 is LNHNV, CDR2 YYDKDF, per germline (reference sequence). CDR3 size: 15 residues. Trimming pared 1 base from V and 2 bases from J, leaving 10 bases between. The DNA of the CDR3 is TGTGCCACCAGCAGAGGTCTGGCAGCCACAGATACGCAGTATTTT. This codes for CATSRGLAATDTQYF.

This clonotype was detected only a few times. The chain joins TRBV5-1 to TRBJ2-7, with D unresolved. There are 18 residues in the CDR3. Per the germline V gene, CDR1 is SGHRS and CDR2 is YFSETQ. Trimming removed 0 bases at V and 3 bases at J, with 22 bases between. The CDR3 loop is CASSLERAHPSEGYEQYF. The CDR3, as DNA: TGCGCCAGCAGCTTGGAACGGGCCCATCCTTCCGAAGGCTACGAGCAGTACTTC.

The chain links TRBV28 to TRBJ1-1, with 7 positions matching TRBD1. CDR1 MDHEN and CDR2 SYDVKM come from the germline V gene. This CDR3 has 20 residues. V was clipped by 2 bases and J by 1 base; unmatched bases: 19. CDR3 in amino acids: CASSLRPLTIPRGANTEAFF. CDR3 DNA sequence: TGTGCCAGCAGTTTAAGACCTCTCACCATTCCCAGGGGGGCGAACACTGAAGCTTTCTTT.

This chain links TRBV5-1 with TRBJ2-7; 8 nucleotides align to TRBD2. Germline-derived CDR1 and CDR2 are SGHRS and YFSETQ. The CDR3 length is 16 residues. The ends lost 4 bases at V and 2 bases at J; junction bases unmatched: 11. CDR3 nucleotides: TGCGCCAGCAGCCCGGGTCCAAGCGGGGGCCCCTACGAGCAGTACTTC. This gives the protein CASSPGPSGGPYEQYF.